This section outlines one T cell receptor (beta chain) sequence together with its context. Its specificity is unknown. This CDR3 has 13 amino acids. With 5 bases removed from V and 5 bases from J, the gap between germline ends came to 10 bases. Looked up from germline, CDR1 is SGHTA and CDR2 is FQGTGA. These data originate in a study of blood T cells in healthy people across ages. Regarding the study as a whole: CMV status of donors was unknown, possibly confounding expanded clonotype changes. Investigators viewed diversity estimates from one million T cells as underestimates, the study reported.

For the second PCR, which ran for about 7 to 12 cycles, a sample-barcoded 5' primer and a J-beta primer mix were used. TCRdb passed the 5' RACE reads through MiXCR, listing each CDR3 protein once. Among roughly 1,000,000 distinct CDR3 sequences, under 30% were seen once, and the ten largest hold about 0.8%. These data were also filed under a second study, of T cells of mothers and their children.

The receptor was derived from a girl aged 2 to 9 in good health. The specimen was blood. This chain links TRBV7-3 with TRBJ2-4; tentative D call: TRBD2 (6 bases). The CDR3 sequence is CASSTGSENIQYF. CDR3 coding DNA: TGTGCCAGCAGCACCGGGAGTGAAAACATTCAGTACTTC.